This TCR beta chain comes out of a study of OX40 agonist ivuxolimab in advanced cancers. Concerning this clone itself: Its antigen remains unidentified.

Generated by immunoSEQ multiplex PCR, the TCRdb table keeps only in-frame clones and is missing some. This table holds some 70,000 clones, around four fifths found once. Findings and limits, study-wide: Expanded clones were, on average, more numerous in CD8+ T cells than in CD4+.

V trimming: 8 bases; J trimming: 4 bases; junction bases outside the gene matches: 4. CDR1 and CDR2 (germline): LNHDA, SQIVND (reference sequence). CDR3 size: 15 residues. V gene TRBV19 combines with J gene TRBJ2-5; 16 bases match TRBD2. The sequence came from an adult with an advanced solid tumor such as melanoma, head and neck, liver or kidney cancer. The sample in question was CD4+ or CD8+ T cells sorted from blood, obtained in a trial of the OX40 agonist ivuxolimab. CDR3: CASSGTSGGGETQYF. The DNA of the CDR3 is TGTGCCAGTTCCGGGACTAGCGGGGGGGGAGAGACCCAGTACTTC.